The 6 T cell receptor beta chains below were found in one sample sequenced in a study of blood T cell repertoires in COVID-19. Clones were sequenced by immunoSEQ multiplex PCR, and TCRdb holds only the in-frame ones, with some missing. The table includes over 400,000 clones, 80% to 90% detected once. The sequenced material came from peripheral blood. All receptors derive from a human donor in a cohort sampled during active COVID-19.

CDR3 in amino acids: CASSVGTGQGYQPQHF. CDR3 coding DNA: TGTGCCAGCAGCGTCGGGACGGGACAAGGCTATCAGCCCCAGCATTTT. The chain couples TRBV7-2 to TRBJ1-5; D is perhaps TRBD1 (6 bases). The CDR3 sequence is 16 residues long. Trimming pared 5 bases from V and 5 bases from J, leaving 19 bases between. The germline V gene has CDR1 SGHTA and CDR2 FQGNSA.

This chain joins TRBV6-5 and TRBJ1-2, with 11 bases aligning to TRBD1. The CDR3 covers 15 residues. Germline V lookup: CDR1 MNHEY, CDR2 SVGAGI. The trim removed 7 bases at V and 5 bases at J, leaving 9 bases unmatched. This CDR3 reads CASTRTGGFGYGYTF. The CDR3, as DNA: TGTGCCAGCACCCGGACAGGGGGCTTTGGGTATGGCTACACCTTC.

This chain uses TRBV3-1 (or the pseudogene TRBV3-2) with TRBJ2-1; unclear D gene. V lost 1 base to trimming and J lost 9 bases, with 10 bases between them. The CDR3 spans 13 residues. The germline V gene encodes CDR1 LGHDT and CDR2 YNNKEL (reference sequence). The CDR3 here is CASSQGLDGEQFF. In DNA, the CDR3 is TGTGCCAGCAGCCAAGGGCTAGATGGTGAGCAGTTCTTC.

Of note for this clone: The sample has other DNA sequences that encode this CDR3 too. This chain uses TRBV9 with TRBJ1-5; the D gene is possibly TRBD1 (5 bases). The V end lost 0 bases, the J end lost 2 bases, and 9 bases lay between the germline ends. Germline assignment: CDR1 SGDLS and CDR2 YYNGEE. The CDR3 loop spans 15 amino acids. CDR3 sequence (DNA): TGTGCCAGCAGCGTAGGGGCGGGGGGCAATCAGCCCCAGCATTTT. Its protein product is CASSVGAGGNQPQHF.

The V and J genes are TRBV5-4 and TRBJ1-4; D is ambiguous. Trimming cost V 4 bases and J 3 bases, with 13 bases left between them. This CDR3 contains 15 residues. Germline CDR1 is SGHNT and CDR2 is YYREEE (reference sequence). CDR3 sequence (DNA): TGTGCCAGCAGCCCGGGAGGGCCCGCTAATGAAAAACTGTTTTTT. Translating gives CASSPGGPANEKLFF.

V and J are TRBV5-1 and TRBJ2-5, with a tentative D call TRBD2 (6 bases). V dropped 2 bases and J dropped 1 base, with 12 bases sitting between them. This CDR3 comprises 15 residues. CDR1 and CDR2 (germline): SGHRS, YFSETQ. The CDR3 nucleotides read TGCGCCAGCAGCTTTGGACTACAGATCCAAGAGACCCAGTACTTC. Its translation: CASSFGLQIQETQYF.